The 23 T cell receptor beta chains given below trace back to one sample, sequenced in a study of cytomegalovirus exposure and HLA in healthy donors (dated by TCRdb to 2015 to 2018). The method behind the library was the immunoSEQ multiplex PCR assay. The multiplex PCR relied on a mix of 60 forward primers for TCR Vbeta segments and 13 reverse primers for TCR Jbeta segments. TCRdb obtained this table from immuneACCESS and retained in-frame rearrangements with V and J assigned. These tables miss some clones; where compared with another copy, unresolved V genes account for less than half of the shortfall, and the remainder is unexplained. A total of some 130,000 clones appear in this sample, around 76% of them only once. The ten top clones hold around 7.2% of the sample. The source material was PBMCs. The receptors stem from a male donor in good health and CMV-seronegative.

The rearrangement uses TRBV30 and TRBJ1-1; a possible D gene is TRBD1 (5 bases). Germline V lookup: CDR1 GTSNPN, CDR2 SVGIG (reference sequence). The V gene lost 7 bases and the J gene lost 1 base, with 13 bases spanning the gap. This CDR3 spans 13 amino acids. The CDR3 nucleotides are TGTGCCTTTTACAGGTTCGAGAACACTGAAGCTTTCTTT. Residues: CAFYRFENTEAFF. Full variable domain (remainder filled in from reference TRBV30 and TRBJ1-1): SQTIHQWPATLVQPVGSPLSLECTVEGTSNPNLYWYRQAAGRGLQLLFYSVGIGQISSEVPQNLSASRPQDRQFILSSKKLLLSDSGFYLCAFYRFENTEAFFGQGTRLTVV.

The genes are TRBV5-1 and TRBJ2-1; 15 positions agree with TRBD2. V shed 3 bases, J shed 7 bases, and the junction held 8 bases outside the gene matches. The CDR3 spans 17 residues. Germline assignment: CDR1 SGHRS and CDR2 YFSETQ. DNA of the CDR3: TGCGCCAGCAGCTCCGGGACTAGCGGGAGGTACGTAAATGAGCAGTTCTTC. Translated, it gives CASSSGTSGRYVNEQFF. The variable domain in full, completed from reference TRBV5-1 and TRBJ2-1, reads KAGVTQTPRYLIKTRGQQVTLSCSPISGHRSVSWYQQTPGQGLQFLFEYFSETQRNKGNFPGRFSGRQFSNSRSEMNVSTLELGDSALYLCASSSGTSGRYVNEQFFGPGTRLTVL.

Here the CDR3 reads CASSLGGGSATNEKLFF. CDR3 nucleotide sequence: TGTGCCAGCAGCTTGGGTGGCGGCAGTGCAACTAATGAAAAACTGTTTTTT. The gene calls are TRBV5-6 and TRBJ1-4; D not resolved. The CDR3 spans 17 residues. Germline CDR1 SGHDT, CDR2 YYEEEE. V was pared by 0 bases and J by 0 bases, with 12 bases between.

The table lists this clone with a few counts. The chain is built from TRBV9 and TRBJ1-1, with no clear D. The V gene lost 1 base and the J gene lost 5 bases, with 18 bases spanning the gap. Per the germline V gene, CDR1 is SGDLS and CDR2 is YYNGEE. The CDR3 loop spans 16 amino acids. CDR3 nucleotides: TGTGCCAGCAGCGTAAGGACTAGGAGGCTTGGGACTGAAGCTTTCTTT. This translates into CASSVRTRRLGTEAFF.

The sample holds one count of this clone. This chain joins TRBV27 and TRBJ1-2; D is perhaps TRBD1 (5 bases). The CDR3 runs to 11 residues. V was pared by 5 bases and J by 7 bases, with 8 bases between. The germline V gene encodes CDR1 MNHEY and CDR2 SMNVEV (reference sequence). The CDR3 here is CASSGGGGYTF. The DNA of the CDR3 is TGTGCCAGCAGTGGGGGGGGTGGCTACACCTTC.

This chain's CDR3 is CASSLRTGGYSNQPQHF. The CDR3 region has the DNA TGTGCCAGCAGTTTACGGACAGGGGGGTATAGCAATCAGCCCCAGCATTTT. This chain links TRBV28 with TRBJ1-5; 10 nucleotides line up with TRBD1. Germline loops: CDR1 MDHEN, CDR2 SYDVKM. The CDR3 has 17 residues. V lost 2 bases to trimming and J lost 0 bases; unmatched junction nucleotides: 4.

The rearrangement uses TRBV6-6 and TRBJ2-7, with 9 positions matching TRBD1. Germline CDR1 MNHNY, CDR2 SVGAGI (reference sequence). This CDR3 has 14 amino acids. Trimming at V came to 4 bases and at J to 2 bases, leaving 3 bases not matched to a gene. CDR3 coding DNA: TGTGCCAGCAGTTCGGGACAGGGTCCCTACGAGCAGTACTTC. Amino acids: CASSSGQGPYEQYF.

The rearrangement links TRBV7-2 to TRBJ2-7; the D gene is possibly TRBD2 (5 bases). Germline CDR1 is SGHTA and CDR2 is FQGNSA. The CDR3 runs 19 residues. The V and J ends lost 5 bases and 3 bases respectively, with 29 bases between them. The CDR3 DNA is TGTGCCAGCAGCCCTCGCATTTGGGTTCCCGGGAATTCGAACTACGAGCAGTACTTC. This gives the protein CASSPRIWVPGNSNYEQYF.

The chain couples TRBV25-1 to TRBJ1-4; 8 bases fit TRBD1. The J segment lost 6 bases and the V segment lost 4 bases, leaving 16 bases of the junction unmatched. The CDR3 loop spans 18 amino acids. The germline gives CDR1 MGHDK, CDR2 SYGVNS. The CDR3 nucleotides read TGTGCCAGCAGTGGGAGCTCTCGACAGGGGCAGCTTGATGAAAAACTGTTTTTT. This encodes CASSGSSRQGQLDEKLFF.

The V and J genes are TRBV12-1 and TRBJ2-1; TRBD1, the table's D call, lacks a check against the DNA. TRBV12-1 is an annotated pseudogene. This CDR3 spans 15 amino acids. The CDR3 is CASSCGQGANNEQFF. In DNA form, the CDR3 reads TGTGCCAGCAGCTGCGGACAGGGGGCTAACAATGAGCAGTTCTTC.

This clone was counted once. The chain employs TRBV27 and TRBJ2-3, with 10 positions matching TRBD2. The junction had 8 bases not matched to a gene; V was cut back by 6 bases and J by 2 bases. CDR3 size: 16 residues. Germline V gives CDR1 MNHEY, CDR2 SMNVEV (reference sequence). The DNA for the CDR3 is TGTGCCAGCAGAAGAATTAGCGGGGGGTTCACAGATACGCAGTATTTT. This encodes CASRRISGGFTDTQYF.

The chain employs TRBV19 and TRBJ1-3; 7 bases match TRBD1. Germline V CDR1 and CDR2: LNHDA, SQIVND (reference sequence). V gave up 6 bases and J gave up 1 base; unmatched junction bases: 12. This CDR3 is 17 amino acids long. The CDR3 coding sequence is TGTGCCAGTAGGCGTCGGGACAGCCATAGATCTGGAAACACCATATATTTT. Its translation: CASRRRDSHRSGNTIYF.

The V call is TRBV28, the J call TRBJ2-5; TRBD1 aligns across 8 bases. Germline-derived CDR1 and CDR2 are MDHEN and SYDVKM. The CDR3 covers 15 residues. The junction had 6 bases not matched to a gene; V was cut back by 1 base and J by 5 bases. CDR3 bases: TGTGCCAGCAGTTTATTGGACAGGGAGCGTGAGACCCAGTACTTC. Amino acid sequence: CASSLLDRERETQYF.

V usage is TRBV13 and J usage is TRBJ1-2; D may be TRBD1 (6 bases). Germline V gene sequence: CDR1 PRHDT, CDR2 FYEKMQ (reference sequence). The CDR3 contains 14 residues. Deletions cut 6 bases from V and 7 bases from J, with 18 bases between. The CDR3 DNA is TGTGCCAGCAGTGTAAGACAGCCCAGGGGTGGCTACACCTTC. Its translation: CASSVRQPRGGYTF.

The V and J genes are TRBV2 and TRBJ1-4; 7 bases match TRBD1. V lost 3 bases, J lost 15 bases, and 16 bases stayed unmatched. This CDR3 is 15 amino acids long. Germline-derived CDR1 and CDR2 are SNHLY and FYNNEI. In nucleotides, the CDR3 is TGTGCCAGCAGTGATCTAGGGACAGTTGGGAAACCCTTGTTTTTT. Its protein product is CASSDLGTVGKPLFF.

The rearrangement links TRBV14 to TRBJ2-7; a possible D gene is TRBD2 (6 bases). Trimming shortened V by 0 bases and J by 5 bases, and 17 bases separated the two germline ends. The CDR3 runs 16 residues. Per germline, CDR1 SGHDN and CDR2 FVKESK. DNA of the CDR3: TGTGCCAGCAGCCAAGACTTGGGGCTCGGAGGGAACGAGCAGTACTTC. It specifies CASSQDLGLGGNEQYF.

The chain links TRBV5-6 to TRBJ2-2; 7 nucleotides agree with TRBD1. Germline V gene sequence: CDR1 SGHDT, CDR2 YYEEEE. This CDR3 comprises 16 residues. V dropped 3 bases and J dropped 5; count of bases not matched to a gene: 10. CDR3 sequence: CASSSPIDRVTGELFF. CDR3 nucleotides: TGTGCCAGCAGCTCACCGATAGACAGGGTTACCGGGGAGCTGTTTTTT.

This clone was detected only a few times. The CDR3 region has the DNA TGTGCCAGCAGCCGTGGACTAGCGGGGGGAACCCAGTACTTC. Translating gives CASSRGLAGGTQYF. The chain joins TRBV11-1 to TRBJ2-5, with 14 bases aligning to TRBD2. Trimming took 5 bases from V and 8 from J; bases not matched to a gene: 4. The CDR3 is made up of 14 amino acids. Germline CDR1 reads SGHAT; CDR2 reads FQDESV (reference sequence). Full variable domain (missing parts from reference TRBV11-1 and TRBJ2-5): EAEVAQSPRYKITEKSQAVAFWCDPISGHATLYWYRQILGQGPELLVQFQDESVVDDSQLPKDRFSAERLKGVDSTLKIQPAELGDSAMYLCASSRGLAGGTQYFGPGTRLLVL.

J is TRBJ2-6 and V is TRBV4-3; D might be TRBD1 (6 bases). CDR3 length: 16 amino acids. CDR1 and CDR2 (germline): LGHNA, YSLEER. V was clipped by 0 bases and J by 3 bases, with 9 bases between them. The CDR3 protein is CASSQDRGFGANVLTF. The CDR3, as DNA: TGCGCCAGCAGCCAAGATAGGGGGTTTGGGGCCAACGTCCTGACTTTC.

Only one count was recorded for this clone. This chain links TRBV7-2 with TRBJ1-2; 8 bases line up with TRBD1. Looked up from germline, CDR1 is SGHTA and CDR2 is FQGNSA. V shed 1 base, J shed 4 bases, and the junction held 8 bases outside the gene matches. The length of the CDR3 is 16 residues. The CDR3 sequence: CASSLGSGGRSYGYTF. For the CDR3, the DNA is TGTGCCAGCAGCTTAGGATCAGGGGGCCGGAGCTATGGCTACACCTTC.

Here the CDR3 reads CASSEARLSYYGYTF. The CDR3 DNA reads TGTGCCAGCAGTGAGGCGAGGTTGAGCTACTATGGCTACACCTTC. The rearrangement uses TRBV2 and TRBJ1-2; D ambiguous. The germline V gene encodes CDR1 SNHLY and CDR2 FYNNEI. The germline V and J ends were trimmed by 3 bases and 3 bases, with 14 bases remaining between them. The CDR3 extends over 15 amino acids.

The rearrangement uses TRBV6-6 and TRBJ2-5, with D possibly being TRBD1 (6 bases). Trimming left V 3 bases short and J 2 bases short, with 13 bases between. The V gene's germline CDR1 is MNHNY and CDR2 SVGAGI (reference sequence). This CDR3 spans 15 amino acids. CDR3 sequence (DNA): TGTGCCAGCAGTTATGAGGCAGGGGCTCAAGAGACCCAGTACTTC. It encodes CASSYEAGAQETQYF.

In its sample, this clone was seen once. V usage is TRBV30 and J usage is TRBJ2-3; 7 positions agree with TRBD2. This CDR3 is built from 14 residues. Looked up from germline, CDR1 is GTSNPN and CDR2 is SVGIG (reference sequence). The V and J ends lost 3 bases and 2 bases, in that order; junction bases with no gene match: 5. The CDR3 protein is CAWRRAGYTDTQYF. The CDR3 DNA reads TGTGCCTGGAGAAGAGCGGGATACACAGATACGCAGTATTTT.